A single sample is the source of the 6 T cell receptor beta chains below, sequenced in a study of Ad26.COV2.S vaccination and SARS-CoV-2 variants. Sequencing was performed with immunoSEQ multiplex PCR; in TCRdb, only in-frame clones are kept and a portion is missing. Here the sample spans 430,000 or so clones, 75% to 95% being singletons. Treatment noted: 19 received Ad26.COV2.S at low or high dose, single or two shots; roughly five received placebo; per-sample allocation not given. The samples date from day 63 after the first vaccine or placebo injection. The sample was peripheral blood, taken in a trial of Ad26.COV2.S vaccine versus placebo. All receptors come from a person aged 18-65 years who received the Ad26.COV2.S COVID-19 vaccine or a placebo.

The chain carries TRBV7-9 and TRBJ2-7; D gene uncertain. Germline V gene data show CDR1 as SEHNR and CDR2 as FQNEAQ (reference sequence). CDR3 length: 15 residues. Trimming left V 6 bases short and J 5 bases short, with 20 bases between. The CDR3 region is CASSRRTARSHEQYF. CDR3 in DNA: TGTGCCAGCAGTCGTAGAACTGCTCGTTCTCACGAGCAGTACTTC.

This chain links TRBV15 with TRBJ2-7; D gene ambiguous. The CDR3 is made up of 12 amino acids. V dropped 0 bases and J dropped 3 bases, with 3 bases sitting between them. Germline V lookup: CDR1 LNHNV, CDR2 YYDKDF (reference sequence). Here the CDR3 DNA reads TGTGCCACCAGCAGAGACAGCTACGAGCAGTACTTC. Its translation is CATSRDSYEQYF.

The rearrangement joins TRBV9 to TRBJ1-1; TRBD1 is a possible D gene (6 bases). The CDR3 runs 16 residues. Trimming took off 4 bases at V and 4 bases at J, with 20 bases between the two ends. Per the germline V gene, CDR1 is SGDLS and CDR2 is YYNGEE. CDR3 nucleotide sequence: TGTGCCAGCAGCCCCATAGCGGGGGCGCTGGGCACTGAAGCTTTCTTT. Translating gives CASSPIAGALGTEAFF.

Of note for this clone: This CDR3 is also generated by other DNA sequences in the sample. The genes are TRBV5-4 and TRBJ1-2; D may be TRBD1 (5 bases). The CDR3 loop spans 13 amino acids. Germline V gives CDR1 SGHNT, CDR2 YYREEE (reference sequence). V dropped 0 bases and J dropped 8 bases, with 11 bases sitting between them. The CDR3 region has the DNA TGTGCCAGCAGCTTGGCGGGGGGTTACGGCTACACCTTC. Its protein product is CASSLAGGYGYTF. The complete variable domain, with remaining parts taken from reference TRBV5-4 and TRBJ1-2, reads ETGVTQSPTHLIKTRGQQVTLRCSSQSGHNTVSWYQQALGQGPQFIFQYYREEENGRGNFPPRFSGLQFPNYSSELNVNALELDDSALYLCASSLAGGYGYTFGSGTRLTVV.

The chain has TRBV28 and TRBJ1-2; D unresolved. CDR1 is MDHEN and CDR2 is SYDVKM in the germline V gene. With 2 bases removed from V and 7 bases from J, the gap between germline ends came to 8 bases. This CDR3 contains 12 residues. In DNA form, the CDR3 reads TGTGCCAGCAGTTTAAGAGTGCGTGGCTACACCTTC. This codes for CASSLRVRGYTF.

With regard to this clone: Within the sample, other DNA sequences also encode this same CDR3. The genes are TRBV29-1 and TRBJ1-2; TRBD1 might be the D (5 bases). The V and J ends lost 2 bases and 2 bases respectively, with 6 bases between them. The V gene's germline CDR1 is SQVTM and CDR2 ANQGSEA. CDR3 size: 12 residues. The CDR3 DNA reads TGCAGCGTTGAACAGGGCAACTATGGCTACACCTTC. Protein product: CSVEQGNYGYTF. The whole variable domain, filled in from reference TRBV29-1 and TRBJ1-2, reads SAVISQKPSRDICQRGTSLTIQCQVDSQVTMMFWYRQQPGQSLTLIATANQGSEATYESGFVIDKFPISRPNLTFSTLTVSNMSPEDSSIYLCSVEQGNYGYTFGSGTRLTVV.